These 23 T cell receptor beta chains came from one sample sequenced in a study of OX40 agonist ivuxolimab in advanced cancers. The repertoire was sequenced with immunoSEQ multiplex PCR; TCRdb's copy has only in-frame clones and lacks some. This table holds approximately 69,000 clones, 90% found once. Here the sequenced sample was CD4+ or CD8+ T cells sorted from blood, taken in a trial of the OX40 agonist ivuxolimab. The source is an adult with an advanced solid tumor such as melanoma, head and neck, liver or kidney cancer.

In this sample, this clone turned up once. This rearrangement joins TRBV4-3 to TRBJ2-7; no clear D gene. Germline V CDR1 and CDR2: LGHNA, YSLEER. This CDR3 has 12 amino acids. V shed 0 bases and J shed 5 bases, with 5 bases lying between them. This chain's CDR3 is CASSQDGHEQYF. CDR3 coding DNA: TGCGCCAGCAGCCAAGATGGGCACGAGCAGTACTTC.

The CDR3 spells CASTIPGQFYEQYF. CDR3 sequence (DNA): TGTGCCAGCACCATACCGGGACAGTTTTACGAGCAGTACTTC. The gene calls are TRBV28 and TRBJ2-7; 7 nucleotides agree with TRBD1. J was trimmed by 4 bases and V by 7 bases; bases with no gene match: 10. The CDR3 has 14 amino acids. Germline values: CDR1 MDHEN, CDR2 SYDVKM.

V usage is TRBV6-1 and J usage is TRBJ2-5; D remains unclear. This CDR3 spans 12 amino acids. Trimming cost V 7 bases and J 5 bases, with 11 bases left between them. Germline V gene sequence: CDR1 MNHNS, CDR2 SASEGT. CDR3 region: CASNPGLETQYF. DNA for the CDR3: TGTGCCAGCAACCCCGGTCTGGAGACCCAGTACTTC.

The chain is built from TRBV19 and TRBJ2-7, with TRBD2 matching 11 bases. Germline trimming cut 5 bases from V and 6 bases from J; bases unmatched to any gene: 9. This CDR3 contains 15 residues. The germline gives CDR1 LNHDA, CDR2 SQIVND (reference sequence). The chain's CDR3 is CASSLLAGAGGEQYF. The CDR3 DNA follows: TGTGCCAGTAGTCTACTAGCGGGAGCAGGGGGCGAGCAGTACTTC. Full variable domain (remainder filled in from reference TRBV19 and TRBJ2-7): DGGITQSPKYLFRKEGQNVTLSCEQNLNHDAMYWYRQDPGQGLRLIYYSQIVNDFQKGDIAEGYSVSREKKESFPLTVTSAQKNPTAFYLCASSLLAGAGGEQYFGPGTRLTVT.

This chain joins TRBV5-1 and TRBJ2-2; TRBD1 or TRBD2 may be the D gene (5 bases each). Trimming pared 1 base from V and 5 bases from J, leaving 12 bases between. The CDR3 has 15 residues. Germline CDR1 is SGHRS and CDR2 is YFSETQ. The CDR3 is CASSLYGGNTGELFF. The CDR3 DNA reads TGCGCCAGCAGCTTGTATGGGGGAAATACCGGGGAGCTGTTTTTT.

The gene calls are TRBV29-1 and TRBJ2-1, with 7 bases identical to TRBD2. Trimming took 6 bases from V and 7 from J; bases not matched to a gene: 15. Germline loops: CDR1 SQVTM, CDR2 ANQGSEA. The length of the CDR3 is 15 residues. The CDR3 DNA reads TGCAGCGTCTTGGGGGTGGGAGGGCTAGTGAATGAGCAGTTCTTC. It yields the protein CSVLGVGGLVNEQFF.

The chain recombines TRBV18 with TRBJ1-1; D might be TRBD1 (6 bases). CDR1 and CDR2 (germline): KGHSH, LQKENI. The V gene lost 2 bases and the J gene lost 5 bases, with 15 bases spanning the gap. This CDR3 is 15 amino acids long. The CDR3, as DNA: TGTGCCAGCTCACCAAGGGAGGGGGTAGGGACTGAAGCTTTCTTT. Translating gives CASSPREGVGTEAFF.

The chain combines TRBV6-5 with TRBJ2-4; D may be TRBD1 (5 bases). Germline assignment: CDR1 MNHEY and CDR2 SVGAGI. The V and J ends lost 10 bases and 0 bases respectively, with 13 bases between them. The CDR3 sequence is 14 residues long. CDR3 protein: CATQQDLAKNIQYF. DNA of the CDR3: TGTGCCACCCAACAGGACCTAGCCAAAAACATTCAGTACTTC.

The CDR3 spells CASSLGRQEETQYF. The CDR3 DNA follows: TGTGCCAGCAGCTTAGGTCGACAGGAAGAGACCCAGTACTTC. This sequence joins TRBV7-9 and TRBJ2-5; tentatively, D is TRBD1 (6 bases). Germline V lookup: CDR1 SEHNR, CDR2 FQNEAQ (reference sequence). Trimming cost V 1 base and J 3 bases, with 9 bases left between them. The CDR3 has 14 residues. Drawing the rest from reference TRBV7-9 and TRBJ2-5, the complete variable domain is DTGVSQNPRHKITKRGQNVTFRCDPISEHNRLYWYRQTLGQGPEFLTYFQNEAQLEKSRLLSDRFSAERPKGSFSTLEIQRTEQGDSAMYLCASSLGRQEETQYFGPGTRLLVL.

This clone appeared once. The chain carries TRBV14 and TRBJ2-7; D may be TRBD2 (6 bases). The CDR3 is made up of 15 amino acids. Between the trimmed V and J ends, which lost 4 bases and 0 bases, there was a span of 13 bases. Germline V CDR1 and CDR2: SGHDN, FVKESK. CDR3 nucleotides: TGTGCCAGCAGCCTGGGGCAGGGAGGCTCCTACGAGCAGTACTTC. Its protein product is CASSLGQGGSYEQYF.

The chain combines TRBV9 with TRBJ1-1; 8 nucleotides agree with TRBD1. From germline, CDR1 is SGDLS and CDR2 YYNGEE. Unmatched junction bases numbered 6, after V lost 4 bases and J lost 1 base. The CDR3 length is 15 residues. DNA of the CDR3: TGTGCCAGCAGCCCCTGGACAGGGCCGAACACTGAAGCTTTCTTT. Protein sequence: CASSPWTGPNTEAFF. The whole variable domain, filled in from reference TRBV9 and TRBJ1-1, reads DSGVTQTPKHLITATGQRVTLRCSPRSGDLSVYWYQQSLDQGLQFLIQYYNGEERAKGNILERFSAQQFPDLHSELNLSSLELGDSALYFCASSPWTGPNTEAFFGQGTRLTVV.

The V and J genes are TRBV5-5 and TRBJ1-2, with D hard to call. Germline CDR1 reads SGHKS; CDR2 reads YYEKEE (reference sequence). V gave up 1 base and J gave up 4 bases, with 11 bases separating them. The CDR3 sequence is 14 residues long. The CDR3 DNA reads TGTGCCAGCAGCTTGACGCCGGGTCTCTATGGCTACACCTTC. Amino acid sequence: CASSLTPGLYGYTF.

This chain links TRBV6-6 with TRBJ2-5, with D tentatively TRBD2 (6 bases). The CDR3 spans 14 residues. The ends were cut back, 3 bases at V and 5 bases at J, with 13 bases in the middle. Germline CDR1 reads MNHNY; CDR2 reads SVGAGI (reference sequence). CDR3 bases: TGTGCCAGCAGTTATGGAGGGAGTCACGAGACCCAGTACTTC. Protein sequence: CASSYGGSHETQYF.

This clone is a singleton in its sample. The genes are TRBV7-9 and TRBJ1-4, with D possibly being TRBD1 (5 bases). Trimming shortened V by 5 bases and J by 8 bases, and 15 bases separated the two germline ends. The CDR3 spans 14 residues. The germline V gene encodes CDR1 SEHNR and CDR2 FQNEAQ (reference sequence). CDR3 in DNA: TGTGCCAGCAGCCCGGGGCTAGTAGGGGAAAAACTGTTTTTT. Its protein is CASSPGLVGEKLFF.

This chain uses TRBV27 with TRBJ2-1, with TRBD2 matching over 8 bases. J lost 6 bases, V lost 5 bases, and 12 bases had no gene match. Germline CDR1 MNHEY, CDR2 SMNVEV (reference sequence). The CDR3 consists of 16 residues. For the CDR3, the DNA is TGTGCCAGCAGTCGCGCAGCGCCTAGCGGGCGCAATGAGCAGTTCTTC. It specifies CASSRAAPSGRNEQFF.

This clone was seen a few times. The CDR3 region is CASSPGLGGTDTQYF. In DNA form, the CDR3 reads TGTGCCAGCAGCCCTGGACTAGGGGGCACAGATACGCAGTATTTT. The V gene is TRBV11-3, the J gene TRBJ2-3; 7 nucleotides line up with TRBD2. With V trimmed by 5 bases and J by 1 base, 6 bases remained unmatched. The CDR3 totals 15 residues. Germline V CDR1 and CDR2: SGHNT, YENEEA.

This clone has just a few counts. The chain links TRBV5-1 to TRBJ2-3; either TRBD1 or TRBD2 may supply D (5 bases each). The V end lost 7 bases, the J end lost 5 bases, and 17 bases lay between the germline ends. Germline V gives CDR1 SGHRS, CDR2 YFSETQ. There are 14 residues in the CDR3. Here the CDR3 reads CASAPGTSGDTQYF. In nucleotides, the CDR3 is TGCGCCAGCGCCCCCGGGACCTCTGGAGATACGCAGTATTTT. The full variable domain, rest sourced from reference TRBV5-1 and TRBJ2-3, is KAGVTQTPRYLIKTRGQQVTLSCSPISGHRSVSWYQQTPGQGLQFLFEYFSETQRNKGNFPGRFSGRQFSNSRSEMNVSTLELGDSALYLCASAPGTSGDTQYFGPGTRLTVL.

The genes are TRBV7-3 and TRBJ2-1; D gene uncertain. Trimming left V 0 bases short and J 2 bases short, with 8 bases between. This CDR3 comprises 15 residues. Germline CDR1 reads SGHTA; CDR2 reads FQGTGA. The CDR3 DNA reads as TGTGCCAGCAGCTTAACGTCCCGTCCCTACAATGAGCAGTTCTTC. This translates into CASSLTSRPYNEQFF.

V gene TRBV7-3 combines with J gene TRBJ2-3, with 7 nucleotides matching TRBD2. With 5 bases clipped from V and 7 bases from J, the junction kept 15 bases outside the gene matches. The CDR3 sequence is 16 residues long. Looked up from germline, CDR1 is SGHTA and CDR2 is FQGTGA. In DNA, the CDR3 is TGTGCCAGCAGCCGATTCGGGGGAGGGCCCATAAATACGCAGTATTTT. Its translation is CASSRFGGGPINTQYF.

The rearrangement links TRBV7-2 to TRBJ2-5, with 8 bases lining up with TRBD2. With V trimmed by 4 bases and J by 5 bases, 9 bases remained unmatched. Germline CDR1 is SGHTA and CDR2 is FQGNSA. The CDR3 has 15 amino acids. CDR3 in DNA: TGTGCCAGCAGCTCGCAAGCGGGAGAGTGGGAGACCCAGTACTTC. This translates into CASSSQAGEWETQYF.

This chain uses TRBV7-9 with TRBJ1-1; unclear D gene. Germline loops: CDR1 SEHNR, CDR2 FQNEAQ (reference sequence). The CDR3 is made up of 14 amino acids. V dropped 5 bases and J dropped 5 bases, with 15 bases sitting between them. The CDR3, as DNA: TGTGCCAGCAGCCCCATAAACGGAGTAACTGAAGCTTTCTTT. This gives the protein CASSPINGVTEAFF.

This clone showed up just a few times. V is TRBV29-1 and J is TRBJ1-1; D unresolved. The germline gives CDR1 SQVTM, CDR2 ANQGSEA. This CDR3 contains 14 residues. V was cut by 4 bases and J by 1 base, with 13 bases left in between. CDR3: CSVVEGSGNTEAFF. CDR3 DNA: TGCAGCGTTGTGGAGGGAAGTGGGAACACTGAAGCTTTCTTT. The entire variable domain, with the rest obtained from reference TRBV29-1 and TRBJ1-1, is as follows: SAVISQKPSRDICQRGTSLTIQCQVDSQVTMMFWYRQQPGQSLTLIATANQGSEATYESGFVIDKFPISRPNLTFSTLTVSNMSPEDSSIYLCSVVEGSGNTEAFFGQGTRLTVV.

This sequence joins TRBV19 and TRBJ1-1; D unclear. The germline CDR1 and CDR2 sequences are LNHDA and SQIVND (reference sequence). Between the trimmed V and J ends, which lost 3 bases and 4 bases, there was a span of 12 bases. This CDR3 has 14 residues. CDR3 DNA sequence: TGTGCCAGTAGTATCGTGGGCAAACTCACTGAAGCTTTCTTT. It is translated as CASSIVGKLTEAFF.